This TCR beta chain was sequenced in a study of blood T cells in healthy people across ages. Next came a second PCR, run for about 7 to 12 cycles, which used a sample-barcoded 5' primer along with a J-beta primer mix. Template switching added a 12-random-nucleotide identifier to every cDNA molecule. MiXCR, run by TCRdb on the 5' RACE reads, gives a single entry per CDR3 protein. The repertoire holds about 800,000 distinct CDR3 sequences, with 46% as singletons. As concerns this clonotype: The antigen remains unidentified. A read error may account for a junction end that differs from germline.

Study-level findings and limits: Higher naive T cell percentage went strongly together with higher TCR beta diversity.

Per the germline V gene, CDR1 is LGHDT and CDR2 is YNNKEL (reference sequence). This CDR3 spans 13 amino acids. Drawn from each donor were approximately 9.2 milliliters of peripheral blood. The TCR comes from an elderly man in good health. The sample comprised blood. The chain links TRBV3-1 to TRBJ1-1; TRBD1 is a possible D gene (6 bases). The CDR3 region is CASSPDRNTKAFF. CDR3 bases: TGTGCCAGCAGCCCCGACAGGAACACTAAAGCTTTCTTT.